This entry lists 25 T cell receptor beta chains sequenced from one sample in a study of T cell changes during pregnancy in multiple sclerosis. TCRdb keeps only in-frame clones here, not all; method: immunoSEQ multiplex PCR. The sample has about 86,000 clones, under 95% seen once. Sequences were derived from peripheral blood, sampled in the first trimester of pregnancy. These receptors originate from a female donor in good health, enrolled as a control in a pregnancy study.

CDR3 sequence: CASSQGSGSEYF. CDR3 nucleotide sequence: TGCGCCAGCAGCCAAGGGAGCGGTTCCGAGTACTTC. The chain carries TRBV5-1 and TRBJ2-7, with D maybe TRBD2 (5 bases). Germline loops: CDR1 SGHRS, CDR2 YFSETQ. This CDR3 is built from 12 residues. With 4 bases removed from V and 11 bases from J, the gap between germline ends came to 16 bases.

This chain links TRBV4-2 with TRBJ2-2, with TRBD2 matching over 8 bases. V lost 3 bases and J lost 6; bases outside the gene matches: 12. In germline, CDR1 is LGHNA, CDR2 YNFKEQ. This CDR3 region has 17 residues. CDR3 DNA: TGTGCCAGCAGCCAGGCGGGAGGAGATGTTCGCGCCGGGGAGCTGTTTTTT. It codes for CASSQAGGDVRAGELFF.

The CDR3, as DNA: TGCAGTTGTGCGCGCACAGATACGCAGTATTTT. Encoded protein: CSCARTDTQYF. The chain is built from TRBV20-1 and TRBJ2-3; no clear D gene. The ends were cut back, 8 bases at V and 1 base at J, with 7 bases in the middle. This CDR3 is 11 amino acids long. In germline, CDR1 is DFQATT, CDR2 SNEGSKA (reference sequence).

V is TRBV2 and J is TRBJ2-5; a weak D match, TRBD2 (5 bases). CDR1 SNHLY and CDR2 FYNNEI come from the germline V gene. CDR3 length equals 11 residues. Trimming took off 6 bases at V and 12 bases at J, with 14 bases between the two ends. The CDR3 nucleotides are TGTGCCAGCAGCACCGGGGAGACGGAGTACTTC. It specifies CASSTGETEYF.

This clone was detected once. The J gene is TRBJ1-2, the V gene TRBV9, with D uncertain. Germline assignment: CDR1 SGDLS and CDR2 YYNGEE. V dropped 0 bases and J dropped 7 bases, with 22 bases sitting between them. This CDR3 contains 17 residues. CDR3 coding DNA: TGTGCCAGCAGCGTAGCGTCGGTGTTGTTCAACGGCGGTGGCTACACCTTC. Its protein is CASSVASVLFNGGGYTF. The full variable domain, rest sourced from reference TRBV9 and TRBJ1-2, is DSGVTQTPKHLITATGQRVTLRCSPRSGDLSVYWYQQSLDQGLQFLIQYYNGEERAKGNILERFSAQQFPDLHSELNLSSLELGDSALYFCASSVASVLFNGGGYTFGSGTRLTVV.

The rearrangement joins TRBV6-5 to TRBJ1-2; 8 bases map to TRBD1. Germline CDR1 is MNHEY and CDR2 is SVGAGI. There are 11 residues in the CDR3. The V segment lost 8 bases and the J segment 8 bases; nucleotides outside the gene matches: 4. CDR3 protein: CASQGAEGYTF. CDR3 sequence (DNA): TGTGCCAGCCAGGGGGCGGAGGGCTACACCTTC.

This rearrangement joins TRBV30 to TRBJ1-2, with 7 nucleotides matching TRBD1. The CDR3 spans 12 residues. Germline CDR1 and CDR2: GTSNPN and SVGIG (reference sequence). V lost 1 base, J lost 4 bases, and 0 bases stayed unmatched. Here the CDR3 DNA reads TGTGCCTGGAGTGGACAGGGCTATGGCTACACCTTC. Its protein is CAWSGQGYGYTF. The whole variable domain, filled in from reference TRBV30 and TRBJ1-2, reads SQTIHQWPATLVQPVGSPLSLECTVEGTSNPNLYWYRQAAGRGLQLLFYSVGIGQISSEVPQNLSASRPQDRQFILSSKKLLLSDSGFYLCAWSGQGYGYTFGSGTRLTVV.

The gene calls are TRBV7-9 and TRBJ1-1; TRBD1 might be the D (5 bases). The V gene lost 3 bases and the J gene lost 1 base, with 9 bases spanning the gap. CDR3 length equals 14 residues. Germline loops: CDR1 SEHNR, CDR2 FQNEAQ (reference sequence). The CDR3 sequence is CASSFDSANTEAFF. In DNA form, the CDR3 reads TGTGCCAGCAGCTTTGACAGTGCGAACACTGAAGCTTTCTTT.

This chain connects TRBV7-9 to TRBJ2-2; 9 nucleotides align to TRBD1. The CDR3 consists of 16 residues. Trimming cost V 5 bases and J 5 bases; bases outside gene matches: 9. Germline V CDR1 and CDR2: SEHNR, FQNEAQ (reference sequence). The chain's CDR3 is CASSPWSGQGTGELFF. As DNA, the CDR3 is TGTGCCAGCAGCCCTTGGTCGGGACAGGGAACCGGGGAGCTGTTTTTT. Full variable domain (remainder filled in from reference TRBV7-9 and TRBJ2-2): DTGVSQNPRHKITKRGQNVTFRCDPISEHNRLYWYRQTLGQGPEFLTYFQNEAQLEKSRLLSDRFSAERPKGSFSTLEIQRTEQGDSAMYLCASSPWSGQGTGELFFGEGSRLTVL.

The chain employs TRBV15 and TRBJ1-6; 10 bases line up with TRBD1. V shed 3 bases, J shed 7 bases, and the junction held 0 bases outside the gene matches. CDR1 LNHNV and CDR2 YYDKDF come from the germline V gene (reference sequence). The CDR3 is made up of 14 amino acids. The DNA for the CDR3 is TGTGCCACCAGCAGGGACAGGGGGAATTCACCCCTCCACTTT. Its translation is CATSRDRGNSPLHF.

The chain has TRBV9 and TRBJ1-6; 8 nucleotides agree with TRBD1. The CDR3 length is 17 residues. The V and J ends lost 3 bases and 5 bases, in that order; junction bases with no gene match: 10. In germline, CDR1 is SGDLS, CDR2 YYNGEE. The DNA for the CDR3 is TGTGCCAGCAGCGGATCCAACAGGGGGAAGGATAATTCACCCCTCCACTTT. Translated: CASSGSNRGKDNSPLHF.

This clone was counted once. This chain joins TRBV7-8 and TRBJ2-7, with no clear D. This CDR3 is built from 11 residues. V lost 5 bases to trimming and J lost 4 bases, with 6 bases between them. The germline CDR1 and CDR2 sequences are SGHVS and FQNEAQ. This CDR3 reads CASSTHYEQYF. CDR3 coding DNA: TGTGCCAGCAGCACTCATTACGAGCAGTACTTC.

The chain employs TRBV7-2 and TRBJ1-3; 9 bases are shared with TRBD1. The J segment lost 3 bases and the V segment lost 3 bases, leaving 6 bases of the junction unmatched. CDR1 is SGHTA and CDR2 is FQGNSA in the germline V gene. This CDR3 is 16 amino acids long. The DNA for the CDR3 is TGTGCCAGCAGCTTCAAGACAGGGGGGAATGGAAACACCATATATTTT. It yields the protein CASSFKTGGNGNTIYF.

This sequence joins TRBV5-1 and TRBJ2-1; the D gene is possibly TRBD2 (6 bases). The CDR3 consists of 13 residues. Between the trimmed V and J ends, which lost 7 bases and 7 bases, there was a span of 15 bases. Germline CDR1 and CDR2: SGHRS and YFSETQ. Here the CDR3 reads CASHGDSLNEQFF. Here the CDR3 DNA reads TGCGCCAGCCATGGGGACTCTTTAAATGAGCAGTTCTTC.

The chain combines TRBV4-1 with TRBJ2-7, with 9 bases that match TRBD1. The ends lost 1 base at V and 2 bases at J; junction bases unmatched: 6. Looked up from germline, CDR1 is MGHRA and CDR2 is YSYEKL. This CDR3 has 16 amino acids. The CDR3 DNA reads TGCGCCAGCAGCCAAGCCGGGGACAGGGTCACCTACGAGCAGTACTTC. This gives the protein CASSQAGDRVTYEQYF.

The chain couples TRBV5-1 to TRBJ2-6; D is ambiguous. CDR3 length: 16 amino acids. Trimming shortened V by 6 bases and J by 4 bases, and 17 bases separated the two germline ends. Germline V lookup: CDR1 SGHRS, CDR2 YFSETQ. As DNA, the CDR3 is TGCGCCAGCACCCCTCCTGGAAGACTCGGGGCCAACGTCCTGACTTTC. Translation gives CASTPPGRLGANVLTF.

This chain's CDR3 is CSARDPRGAFF. DNA of the CDR3: TGCAGTGCTAGGGACCCTCGGGGAGCTTTCTTT. The V call is TRBV20-1, the J call TRBJ1-1; no reliable D call. There are 11 residues in the CDR3. Germline CDR1 and CDR2: DFQATT and SNEGSKA (reference sequence). Between the trimmed V and J ends, which lost 3 bases and 10 bases, there was a span of 12 bases.

This sequence joins TRBV27 and TRBJ2-1; 8 bases line up with TRBD1. J lost 9 bases, V lost 3 bases, and 4 bases had no gene match. Germline V gene sequence: CDR1 MNHEY, CDR2 SMNVEV (reference sequence). This CDR3 contains 13 residues. CDR3 amino acids: CASSFGQGGEQFF. Here the CDR3 DNA reads TGTGCCAGCAGTTTTGGACAGGGCGGTGAGCAGTTCTTC.

This chain uses TRBV5-1 with TRBJ2-5, with 8 bases that match TRBD2. CDR3 length: 16 residues. Unmatched junction bases numbered 15, after V lost 7 bases and J lost 4 bases. Germline CDR1 and CDR2: SGHRS and YFSETQ. CDR3: CASGGGTRAGRETQYF. The CDR3 coding sequence is TGCGCCAGCGGCGGGGGGACACGGGCAGGTCGAGAGACCCAGTACTTC.

The chain employs TRBV27 and TRBJ2-7, with 7 bases aligning to TRBD2. J lost 3 bases, V lost 3 bases, and 2 bases had no gene match. The CDR3 has 13 amino acids. CDR1 and CDR2 from the germline V gene are MNHEY and SMNVEV (reference sequence). CDR3 nucleotide sequence: TGTGCCAGCAGTTTGGGGGGGGGCTACGAGCAGTACTTC. Translated: CASSLGGGYEQYF.

V gene TRBV14 combines with J gene TRBJ2-1; unclear D gene. Germline-derived CDR1 and CDR2 are SGHDN and FVKESK. This CDR3 spans 15 amino acids. Trimming stripped 0 bases from V and 10 bases from J, with 16 bases between. The CDR3 sequence: CASSQESLALTEQFF. CDR3 sequence (DNA): TGTGCCAGCAGCCAAGAATCGTTGGCCCTGACAGAGCAGTTCTTC.

The chain uses TRBV7-2 and TRBJ1-1; 7 positions match TRBD1. The CDR3 consists of 12 residues. Trimming at V came to 4 bases and at J to 8 bases, leaving 4 bases not matched to a gene. Germline CDR1 and CDR2: SGHTA and FQGNSA. The CDR3 region is CASSSTGVEAFF. CDR3 DNA sequence: TGTGCCAGCAGCTCCACAGGGGTCGAAGCTTTCTTT.

With regard to this clone: The same CDR3 arises from other DNA sequences in this sample as well. The rearrangement joins TRBV7-8 to TRBJ1-2, with TRBD1 matching 9 bases. Trimming removed 3 bases from V and 0 bases from J; junction bases left unmatched: 2. Germline-derived CDR1 and CDR2 are SGHVS and FQNEAQ. The CDR3 length is 15 residues. The CDR3 region is CASSLGQGANYGYTF. CDR3 sequence (DNA): TGTGCCAGCAGCTTGGGACAGGGAGCTAACTATGGCTACACCTTC. Looking up the rest from reference TRBV7-8 and TRBJ1-2 gives the full variable domain: GAGVSQSPRYKVAKRGQDVALRCDPISGHVSLFWYQQALGQGPEFLTYFQNEAQLDKSGLPSDRFFAERPEGSVSTLKIQRTQQEDSAVYLCASSLGQGANYGYTFGSGTRLTVV.

The chain carries TRBV15 and TRBJ2-2; D perhaps matches TRBD2 (5 bases). The CDR3 totals 16 residues. V lost 11 bases to trimming and J lost 0 bases, with 19 bases between them. Germline CDR1 LNHNV, CDR2 YYDKDF (reference sequence). The CDR3 spells CAAGPFRGSNTGELFF. For the CDR3, the DNA is TGTGCCGCTGGGCCCTTCCGGGGTTCGAACACCGGGGAGCTGTTTTTT.

V is TRBV11-1 and J is TRBJ1-1, with D unresolved. CDR3 length: 11 residues. The germline V and J ends were trimmed by 5 bases and 10 bases, with 11 bases remaining between them. Looked up from germline, CDR1 is SGHAT and CDR2 is FQDESV (reference sequence). The DNA of the CDR3 is TGTGCCAGCAGCCGTGGACTCTTAGCTTTCTTT. Amino acids: CASSRGLLAFF.